Below are 7 T cell receptor beta chains sequenced from a single sample in a study of Graves' ophthalmopathy and Graves' hyperthyroidism. RNA transcripts were the source from which TCR beta CDR3 regions were amplified. HTBI primers were used in a first-round RT-PCR, which preceded a second-round multiplex PCR. TCRdb re-called the multiplex PCR reads with MiXCR, one entry per CDR3 protein. The repertoire holds 200,000 to 250,000 distinct CDR3 sequences, with roughly a fifth as singletons. Sequencing was carried out using peripheral blood. Receptor source: a woman between 50 and 59 years old with Graves' ophthalmopathy.

This clonotype was seen repeatedly, ten times or more. The chain joins TRBV2 to TRBJ2-2; D uncertain. Germline V gene sequence: CDR1 SNHLY, CDR2 FYNNEI. This CDR3 is built from 14 residues. Trimming cost V 8 bases and J 0 bases, with 10 bases left between them. The CDR3 sequence is CASVPDANTGELFF. CDR3 DNA: TGTGCCAGCGTTCCTGACGCGAACACCGGGGAGCTGTTTTTT.

As for this clonotype: This may arise from a read error, as a much more abundant clone is one base away. The gene calls are TRBV2 and TRBJ2-2; D gene unclear. Germline CDR1 is SNHLY and CDR2 is FYNNEI. The length of the CDR3 is 12 residues. V gave up 7 bases and J gave up 3 bases, with 6 bases separating them. The CDR3 region has the DNA TGTGCCAGCATGTTTGACACCGGGGAGCTGTTTTTT. This translates into CASMFDTGELFF. The full variable domain, in which reference TRBV2 and TRBJ2-2 provide the parts outside the CDR3, is EPEVTQTPSHQVTQMGQEVILRCVPISNHLYFYWYRQILGQKVEFLVSFYNNEISEKSEIFDDQFSVERPDGSNFTLKIRSTKLEDSAMYFCASMFDTGELFFGEGSRLTVL.

There are many counts of this clonotype. J is TRBJ2-5 and V is TRBV5-1; D not resolved. The V gene's germline CDR1 is SGHRS and CDR2 YFSETQ. The CDR3 spans 15 residues. V was pared by 0 bases and J by 5 bases, with 14 bases between. DNA of the CDR3: TGCGCCAGCAGCTTGGAGTCTCTCCGGTGGGAGACCCAGTACTTC. Translation gives CASSLESLRWETQYF.

This clonotype has at least ten counts. The V call is TRBV11-1, the J call TRBJ2-5, with a tentative D call TRBD1 (6 bases). Trimming took off 1 base at V and 2 bases at J, with 11 bases between the two ends. The CDR3 is 15 residues long. In germline, CDR1 is SGHAT, CDR2 FQDESV (reference sequence). The CDR3 here is CASSLGGQLQETQYF. For the CDR3, the DNA is TGTGCCAGCAGCTTAGGAGGACAGCTTCAAGAGACCCAGTACTTC.

This clonotype occurred a few times. The gene calls are TRBV3-1 and TRBJ1-2; D not certain. This CDR3 is 13 amino acids long. The V end was cut by 1 base, the J end by 7 bases, with 10 bases between. Germline CDR1 LGHDT, CDR2 YNNKEL (reference sequence). The DNA of the CDR3 is TGTGCCAGCAGCCAAGTAACTTACGGTGGCTACACCTTC. Its translation: CASSQVTYGGYTF.

In this sample, this clonotype turned up many times. This sequence joins TRBV29-1 and TRBJ1-1, with 7 positions matching TRBD1. V was pared by 7 bases and J by 8 bases, with 10 bases of the junction left unmatched. Germline CDR1 SQVTM, CDR2 ANQGSEA. The CDR3 totals 12 residues. CDR3 nucleotide sequence: TGCAGCGCCACGACAGGGTCGAACGAAGCTTTCTTT. Translated, it gives CSATTGSNEAFF.

This clonotype was detected ten times or more. CDR3 in amino acids: CSVDGGAETQYF. The DNA of the CDR3 is TGCAGCGTTGATGGGGGGGCAGAGACCCAGTACTTC. This chain links TRBV29-1 with TRBJ2-5, with a possible D match to TRBD2 (7 bases). V lost 3 bases, J lost 4 bases, and 9 bases lay in between. Germline V gene data show CDR1 as SQVTM and CDR2 as ANQGSEA. This CDR3 is built from 12 residues.